The 25 T cell receptor beta chains below come from one sample, sequenced in a study of blood T cell repertoires in COVID-19. Sequencing used immunoSEQ multiplex PCR; TCRdb keeps in-frame clones, though not all of them. The sample lists some 250,000 clones; roughly 85% were seen once. The sequenced material came from peripheral blood. The receptor set was obtained from a young woman with acute or convalescent COVID-19.

V and J are TRBV5-4 and TRBJ2-1; D is perhaps TRBD2 (6 bases). The CDR3 is 15 residues long. The germline CDR1 and CDR2 sequences are SGHNT and YYREEE (reference sequence). Trimming removed 4 bases at V and 0 bases at J, with 11 bases between. The CDR3: CASSVDGSSYNEQFF. The CDR3 DNA reads as TGTGCCAGCAGCGTCGACGGGAGCTCCTACAATGAGCAGTTCTTC.

This clone was found a few times. CDR3 DNA: TGTGCCTGGAGTCGGTTTAACACCGGGGAGCTGTTTTTT. Encoded protein: CAWSRFNTGELFF. The chain combines TRBV30 with TRBJ2-2; D not resolved. The CDR3 consists of 13 residues. The germline V and J ends were trimmed by 2 bases and 2 bases, with 6 bases remaining between them. Germline V gives CDR1 GTSNPN, CDR2 SVGIG (reference sequence).

In DNA, the CDR3 is TGTGCCAGCAGCCTTAGCGGGGAGCAGTTCTTC. Translated, it gives CASSLSGEQFF. The chain uses TRBV9 and TRBJ2-1; 7 bases map to TRBD2. Germline assignment: CDR1 SGDLS and CDR2 YYNGEE. This CDR3 has 11 residues. Unmatched junction bases numbered 2, after V lost 4 bases and J lost 10 bases.

This chain uses TRBV2 with TRBJ1-1; 7 nucleotides align to TRBD1. With 7 bases clipped from V and 0 bases from J, the junction kept 8 bases outside the gene matches. CDR1 SNHLY and CDR2 FYNNEI come from the germline V gene. The CDR3 covers 15 residues. CDR3 loop: CASKGDRIMNTEAFF. For the CDR3, the DNA is TGTGCCAGCAAAGGGGACAGAATTATGAACACTGAAGCTTTCTTT.

The rearrangement joins TRBV9 to TRBJ2-7, with TRBD2 matching over 11 bases. Losses at the gene ends were 4 bases for V and 2 bases for J; bases not matched to a gene: 5. Germline lookup yields CDR1 SGDLS and CDR2 YYNGEE. This CDR3 region has 15 residues. The CDR3 DNA sequence: TGTGCCAGCAGCCCTCAGACTAGCGGGACCTACGAGCAGTACTTC. Its translation is CASSPQTSGTYEQYF.

This chain links TRBV27 with TRBJ2-7; 7 positions agree with TRBD1. CDR1 is MNHEY, CDR2 SMNVEV, per germline (reference sequence). Germline trimming cut 4 bases from V and 0 bases from J; bases unmatched to any gene: 6. The CDR3 contains 15 residues. CDR3 sequence: CASSSPGQSSYEQYF. CDR3 DNA: TGTGCCAGCAGTTCGCCGGGACAGAGCTCCTACGAGCAGTACTTC.

The J gene is TRBJ2-5, the V gene TRBV3-1 (or the pseudogene TRBV3-2), with a possible D match to TRBD1 (5 bases). The CDR3 contains 15 residues. The V end was cut by 4 bases, the J end by 0 bases, with 12 bases between. Germline assignment: CDR1 LGHDT and CDR2 YNNKEL (reference sequence). CDR3 in amino acids: CASSRGGRYQETQYF. The CDR3 region has the DNA TGTGCCAGCAGCCGGGGCGGCAGGTACCAAGAGACCCAGTACTTC.

Only one count was recorded for this clone. The gene calls are TRBV4-2 and TRBJ2-1; D is perhaps TRBD2 (6 bases). This CDR3 is built from 18 residues. The ends were cut back, 4 bases at V and 9 bases at J, with 28 bases in the middle. Germline-derived CDR1 and CDR2 are LGHNA and YNFKEQ. CDR3 region: CASSRMEGGTPMFAEQFF. CDR3 DNA sequence: TGTGCCAGCAGCCGGATGGAAGGCGGGACTCCGATGTTCGCTGAGCAGTTCTTC.

This chain links TRBV9 with TRBJ1-2; 10 bases are a match to TRBD1. This CDR3 has 14 amino acids. V dropped 0 bases and J dropped 8; count of bases not matched to a gene: 4. Germline values: CDR1 SGDLS, CDR2 YYNGEE. The CDR3 nucleotides read TGTGCCAGCAGCGTAGTCGGGACAGGGGAGGGCTACACCTTC. Protein product: CASSVVGTGEGYTF.

The gene calls are TRBV29-1 and TRBJ2-2; the match to TRBD2 covers 7 bases. This CDR3 comprises 15 residues. CDR1 and CDR2 (germline): SQVTM, ANQGSEA. V dropped 3 bases and J dropped 5; count of bases not matched to a gene: 9. CDR3 amino acids: CSVDGGGSTTGELFF. CDR3 nucleotides: TGCAGCGTTGATGGGGGAGGGTCGACGACCGGGGAGCTGTTTTTT.

The chain links TRBV19 to TRBJ2-7; TRBD2 matches 8 bases. Germline CDR1 is LNHDA and CDR2 is SQIVND (reference sequence). Trimming removed 3 bases from V and 2 bases from J; junction bases left unmatched: 3. The length of the CDR3 is 14 residues. CDR3 sequence reads: CASSISGGPYEQYF. CDR3 coding DNA: TGTGCCAGTAGTATCAGCGGGGGACCCTACGAGCAGTACTTC.

V and J are TRBV12-3 or TRBV12-4 and TRBJ2-1, with 7 positions matching TRBD2. V lost 6 bases, J lost 13 bases, and 12 bases stayed unmatched. The length of the CDR3 is 13 residues. The CDR3 is CASRPQLADPQFF. Written as DNA, the CDR3 is TGTGCCAGCAGGCCCCAGCTAGCGGACCCACAGTTCTTC.

V usage is TRBV6-5 and J usage is TRBJ2-3; 7 nucleotides line up with TRBD1. Germline trimming cut 9 bases from V and 3 bases from J; bases unmatched to any gene: 9. From germline, CDR1 is MNHEY and CDR2 SVGAGI. This CDR3 has 14 residues. CDR3 region: CASSSGTVTDTQYF. The CDR3 region has the DNA TGTGCCAGTTCCTCCGGGACAGTTACAGATACGCAGTATTTT.

A single count supports this clone. The chain uses TRBV9 and TRBJ1-1; TRBD1 agrees at 9 bases. This CDR3 region has 16 residues. The germline V gene has CDR1 SGDLS and CDR2 YYNGEE. After removal of 3 bases from V and 1 base from J, the junction contained 7 bases not matched to a gene. In DNA, the CDR3 is TGTGCCAGCAGCGAGACCCCGGGACAGGGGAACACTGAAGCTTTCTTT. This sequence encodes CASSETPGQGNTEAFF.

The chain couples TRBV11-2 to TRBJ1-4, with D maybe TRBD1 (5 bases). The CDR3 loop spans 18 amino acids. Germline loops: CDR1 SGHAT, CDR2 FQNNGV. Trimming cost V 3 bases and J 0 bases, with 17 bases left between them. The chain's CDR3 is CASSLGISYRPTNEKLFF. Here the CDR3 DNA reads TGTGCCAGCAGCTTGGGGATTTCCTACAGGCCAACTAATGAAAAACTGTTTTTT.

Note on this clone: Other DNA sequences in this specimen translate into the identical CDR3. The chain is built from TRBV5-1 and TRBJ2-5, with TRBD1 identical over 7 bases. The CDR3 loop spans 15 amino acids. V dropped 4 bases and J dropped 5; count of bases not matched to a gene: 11. Germline V gene lookup returns CDR1 SGHRS and CDR2 YFSETQ. CDR3 in amino acids: CASSMRTGAEETQYF. The CDR3 coding sequence is TGCGCCAGCAGCATGCGGACAGGAGCTGAGGAGACCCAGTACTTC. The whole variable domain, remainder taken from reference TRBV5-1 and TRBJ2-5, is KAGVTQTPRYLIKTRGQQVTLSCSPISGHRSVSWYQQTPGQGLQFLFEYFSETQRNKGNFPGRFSGRQFSNSRSEMNVSTLELGDSALYLCASSMRTGAEETQYFGPGTRLLVL.

For this clone: A junction boundary mismatches the germline segment, possibly from a read error. The chain employs TRBV7-7 and TRBJ2-2, with 9 bases that match TRBD2. Germline V lookup: CDR1 SSHAT, CDR2 FNYEAQ (reference sequence). The CDR3 is 15 residues long. The DNA for the CDR3 is TGTGCTAGCAGCTTGGGTAGCGGGAGTGTCGGGGAGCTGTTTTTT. Residues: CASSLGSGSVGELFF.

The chain has TRBV24-1 and TRBJ2-6; 7 positions match TRBD1. There are 18 residues in the CDR3. Trimming removed 4 bases from V and 2 bases from J; junction bases left unmatched: 10. Germline-derived CDR1 and CDR2 are KGHDR and SFDVKD. CDR3 nucleotides: TGTGCCACCAGTGACGGACAGGCCGTTCTAACTGGGGCCAACGTCCTGACTTTC. It codes for CATSDGQAVLTGANVLTF.

The chain links TRBV7-2 to TRBJ1-2; D gene uncertain. V lost 0 bases to trimming and J lost 4 bases, with 15 bases between them. This CDR3 has 16 amino acids. CDR1 and CDR2 (germline): SGHTA, FQGNSA. The CDR3 region is CASSLASQPLGYGYTF. Written as DNA, the CDR3 is TGTGCCAGCAGCTTAGCGTCACAGCCCCTTGGCTATGGCTACACCTTC.

CDR3 coding DNA: TGCGCCAGCAGTGAAGGAAGCGGGGGGAGACCCTACACAGATACGCAGTATTTT. Protein sequence: CASSEGSGGRPYTDTQYF. This rearrangement joins TRBV10-2 to TRBJ2-3; 9 nucleotides align to TRBD2. V was pared by 3 bases and J by 2 bases, with 12 bases of the junction left unmatched. This CDR3 region has 18 residues. Looked up from germline, CDR1 is WSHSY and CDR2 is SAAADI.

The gene calls are TRBV30 and TRBJ2-7; 8 bases align to TRBD1. The trim removed 3 bases at V and 6 bases at J, leaving 10 bases unmatched. The CDR3 is 14 residues long. Germline CDR1 is GTSNPN and CDR2 is SVGIG (reference sequence). CDR3 region: CAWSLGQGRGEQYF. The CDR3 DNA is TGTGCCTGGAGCCTTGGACAGGGCAGGGGCGAGCAGTACTTC.

As to this clone: The junction departs from the called germline gene at one end, perhaps through a read error. V usage is TRBV7-7 and J usage is TRBJ2-1, with a tentative D call TRBD2 (5 bases). Germline V gene sequence: CDR1 SSHAT, CDR2 FNYEAQ (reference sequence). The CDR3 runs to 15 residues. CDR3 in amino acids: CASSTAPGTYNEQFF. The CDR3 DNA reads TGTGCTAGCAGCACAGCCCCGGGGACCTACAATGAGCAGTTCTTC. Supplemented by reference TRBV7-7 and TRBJ2-1, the full variable domain reads GAGVSQSPRYKVTKRGQDVTLRCDPISSHATLYWYQQALGQGPEFLTYFNYEAQPDKSGLPSDRFSAERPEGSISTLTIQRTEQRDSAMYRCASSTAPGTYNEQFFGPGTRLTVL.

This sequence joins TRBV29-1 and TRBJ2-3; no firm D call. Germline V lookup: CDR1 SQVTM, CDR2 ANQGSEA. With 4 bases removed from V and 2 bases from J, the gap between germline ends came to 13 bases. This CDR3 has 14 residues. The chain's CDR3 is CSVVRRANTDTQYF. The CDR3 DNA sequence: TGCAGCGTTGTACGGAGAGCAAACACAGATACGCAGTATTTT.

This clone is a singleton in its sample. The V and J genes are TRBV18 and TRBJ1-5, with 11 bases lining up with TRBD1. V shed 4 bases and J 0 bases; nucleotides not matched to a gene: 17. The germline CDR1 and CDR2 sequences are KGHSH and LQKENI. The CDR3 sequence is 21 residues long. DNA of the CDR3: TGTGCCAGCTCACTTCACCCCCTGGGACAGGGGGGCCTATATAGCAATCAGCCCCAGCATTTT. This sequence encodes CASSLHPLGQGGLYSNQPQHF.

The chain combines TRBV5-6 with TRBJ1-5, with D possibly matching TRBD1 (6 bases). Germline loops: CDR1 SGHDT, CDR2 YYEEEE. The CDR3 length is 17 residues. Between the trimmed V and J ends, which lost 4 bases and 0 bases, there was a span of 17 bases. The CDR3 reads CASSTGGGPSSNQPQHF. Here the CDR3 DNA reads TGTGCCAGCAGCACGGGGGGGGGCCCGTCTAGCAATCAGCCCCAGCATTTT.